The 24 T cell receptor beta chains presented below share a single source sample, sequenced in a study of T cells in Graves' hyperthyroidism and ophthalmopathy. RNA transcripts gave rise to amplified TCR beta CDR3 regions. A set of HTBI primers served as the primers for a first-round RT-PCR of the TCR CDR3. Using its own MiXCR run on the multiplex PCR reads, TCRdb lists one record per CDR3 protein. The sample records about 770,000 distinct CDR3 sequences, approximately 18% being singletons. The specimen was blood. The origin of the receptors is a woman in her 50s with Graves' hyperthyroidism that later progressed to Graves' ophthalmopathy.

A few counts support this clonotype. The rearrangement links TRBV25-1 to TRBJ1-1; a weak D match, TRBD1 (6 bases). The V and J ends lost 4 bases and 4 bases respectively, with 10 bases between them. Germline assignment: CDR1 MGHDK and CDR2 SYGVNS. This CDR3 has 13 amino acids. The CDR3 region has the DNA TGTGCCAGCAGTGGACACAGGGCCACTGAAGCTTTCTTT. Translated: CASSGHRATEAFF.

The V gene is TRBV6-1, the J gene TRBJ1-3; tentatively, D is TRBD1 (6 bases). In germline, CDR1 is MNHNS, CDR2 SASEGT. Between the trimmed V and J ends, which lost 1 base and 0 bases, there was a span of 22 bases. CDR3 length: 20 residues. The CDR3 DNA reads TGTGCCAGCAGTGAAGGGGGGGGGGGGGGGGGCGGGGGCTCTGGAAACACCATATATTTT. The encoded protein is CASSEGGGGGGGGSGNTIYF.

The chain has TRBV3-1 and TRBJ1-1; maybe TRBD1 (6 bases). The germline V gene has CDR1 LGHDT and CDR2 YNNKEL (reference sequence). V lost 7 bases and J lost 6, with 12 bases in between. The CDR3 is 12 residues long. The CDR3 bases are TGTGCCAGCAAGAAAGACAGGTCTGAAGCTTTCTTT. Protein: CASKKDRSEAFF.

In the case of this clonotype: One junction end disagrees with the germline gene, perhaps due to a read error. The rearrangement joins TRBV11-2 to TRBJ2-2, with D tentatively TRBD1 (7 bases). The length of the CDR3 is 15 residues. Germline CDR1 and CDR2: SGHAT and FQNNGV. The CDR3 loop reads CASSFGPGGSWELFF. The DNA of the CDR3 is TGTGCCAGCAGCTTTGGTCCAGGGGGGTCATGGGAACTGTTTTTT.

This clonotype was counted a few times. The junction departs from germline at one end; a sequencing error may be responsible. This chain links TRBV19 with TRBJ2-5; D ambiguous. Germline V lookup: CDR1 LNHDA, CDR2 SQIVND (reference sequence). CDR3 length equals 14 residues. The CDR3 here is CASSSRRFQETRYF. The CDR3, as DNA: TGTGCCAGTAGTAGTCGACGTTTCCAAGAGACCCGGTACTTC.

This clonotype was picked up a small number of times. V gene TRBV5-1 combines with J gene TRBJ2-1; D unresolved. The CDR3 covers 14 residues. Germline lookup yields CDR1 SGHRS and CDR2 YFSETQ. The V and J ends lost 4 bases and 0 bases respectively, with 8 bases between them. CDR3 region: CASSSPGSYNEQFF. In nucleotides, the CDR3 is TGCGCCAGCAGCAGCCCAGGCTCCTACAATGAGCAGTTCTTC.

This rearrangement joins TRBV20-1 to TRBJ2-2, with D tentatively TRBD2 (7 bases). Germline V gives CDR1 DFQATT, CDR2 SNEGSKA (reference sequence). V was cut by 3 bases and J by 4 bases, with 15 bases left in between. The CDR3 consists of 15 residues. The CDR3 loop is CSARVAGASTGELFF. The CDR3 bases are TGCAGTGCTAGGGTGGCGGGGGCGAGCACCGGGGAGCTGTTTTTT.

This clonotype was seen repeatedly, ten times or more. This sequence joins TRBV11-1 and TRBJ2-5, with TRBD2 matching 13 bases. CDR1 and CDR2 from the germline V gene are SGHAT and FQDESV (reference sequence). Trimming took 5 bases from V and 0 from J; bases not matched to a gene: 6. This CDR3 has 17 residues. In nucleotides, the CDR3 is TGTGCCAGCAGCGCAGGACTAGCGGGGGAGTACCAAGAGACCCAGTACTTC. As protein: CASSAGLAGEYQETQYF.

The CDR3: CASSLRTGDTGELFF. The DNA of the CDR3 is TGTGCCAGCAGTTTGAGGACAGGAGACACCGGGGAGCTGTTTTTT. V gene TRBV12-3 or TRBV12-4 combines with J gene TRBJ2-2; 7 positions match TRBD1. With V trimmed by 3 bases and J by 3 bases, 4 bases remained unmatched. The CDR3 consists of 15 residues.

This clonotype was seen a few times. CDR3 in DNA: TGTGCCAGCAGTTTAGCGGGCAGGAACGGCTACGAGCAGTACTTC. Translation gives CASSLAGRNGYEQYF. The chain joins TRBV12-3 or TRBV12-4 to TRBJ2-7; D unresolved. V was shortened by 0 bases and J by 3 bases, with 12 bases between the two germline ends. The CDR3 has 15 amino acids.

A word on this clonotype: A read error is possible here, since a much larger clone lies one base away. This chain links TRBV3-1 with TRBJ1-1, with D perhaps matching TRBD1 (6 bases). V dropped 0 bases and J dropped 5 bases, with 13 bases sitting between them. The CDR3 loop spans 15 amino acids. Germline V gene lookup returns CDR1 LGHDT and CDR2 YNNKEL (reference sequence). Here the CDR3 reads CASSQDLTGRTEAFF. The DNA for the CDR3 is TGTGCCAGCAGCCAAGATCTCACAGGGAGAACTGAAGCTTTCTTT.

This clonotype came up a few times. The rearrangement links TRBV27 to TRBJ1-1, with a tentative D call TRBD1 (5 bases). Per germline, CDR1 MNHEY and CDR2 SMNVEV (reference sequence). CDR3 length equals 14 residues. Trimming shortened V by 7 bases and J by 0 bases, and 12 bases separated the two germline ends. For the CDR3, the DNA is TGTGCCAGCATCTCGTCGGGGGTGAACACTGAAGCTTTCTTT. Protein product: CASISSGVNTEAFF.

This rearrangement joins TRBV14 to TRBJ1-6; D ambiguous. CDR1 and CDR2 from the germline V gene are SGHDN and FVKESK. Deletions cut 4 bases from V and 0 bases from J, with 10 bases between. This CDR3 region has 16 residues. The CDR3 DNA sequence: TGTGCCAGCAGCCCGATCGGGCCCTCCTATAATTCACCCCTCCACTTT. It translates to CASSPIGPSYNSPLHF.

This clonotype was detected many times. The genes are TRBV6-6 and TRBJ1-1; a possible D gene is TRBD1 (5 bases). Trimming pared 2 bases from V and 10 bases from J, leaving 14 bases between. Germline CDR1 and CDR2: MNHNY and SVGAGI (reference sequence). The CDR3 is 13 residues long. CDR3 residues: CASSYEQVGLAFF. The CDR3 coding sequence is TGTGCCAGCAGTTACGAACAGGTCGGACTAGCTTTCTTT.

The rearrangement joins TRBV20-1 to TRBJ2-3; D uncertain. V was cut by 3 bases and J by 2 bases, with 12 bases left in between. Germline values: CDR1 DFQATT, CDR2 SNEGSKA (reference sequence). The CDR3 has 14 amino acids. The DNA of the CDR3 is TGCAGTGCTAGGGTGACACCTAACACAGATACGCAGTATTTT. The encoded protein is CSARVTPNTDTQYF.

At least ten counts were recorded for this clonotype. V usage is TRBV20-1 and J usage is TRBJ2-3; TRBD1 matches at 7 bases. Germline V lookup: CDR1 DFQATT, CDR2 SNEGSKA (reference sequence). The length of the CDR3 is 16 residues. The J segment lost 5 bases and the V segment lost 5 bases, leaving 16 bases of the junction unmatched. CDR3 sequence: CSAFPLTGSLGDTQYF. In DNA, the CDR3 is TGCAGTGCTTTCCCTCTGACAGGGAGTTTAGGAGATACGCAGTATTTT.

This clonotype was found many times. CDR3 protein: CASSHPGEKLFF. CDR3 DNA sequence: TGTGCCAGCAGCCACCCCGGGGAAAAACTGTTTTTT. V and J are TRBV3-1 and TRBJ1-4; D remains ambiguous. V lost 3 bases, J lost 8 bases, and 7 bases lay in between. The CDR3 extends over 12 amino acids. Looked up from germline, CDR1 is LGHDT and CDR2 is YNNKEL (reference sequence).

This clonotype was observed a few times. The chain carries TRBV6-1 and TRBJ1-5, with D possibly matching TRBD1 (5 bases). V lost 1 base, J lost 6 bases, and 10 bases lay in between. There are 14 residues in the CDR3. The germline CDR1 and CDR2 sequences are MNHNS and SASEGT. CDR3 sequence: CASSEVVGGQPQHF. For the CDR3, the DNA is TGTGCCAGCAGTGAAGTCGTCGGGGGTCAGCCCCAGCATTTT.

This clonotype was detected a few times. The CDR3 here is CASSLLPTGELFF. The CDR3 nucleotides are TGTGCCAGCAGCCTACTCCCCACCGGGGAGCTGTTTTTT. The chain recombines TRBV5-6 with TRBJ2-2; D not resolved. The CDR3 extends over 13 amino acids. The V and J ends lost 4 bases and 4 bases respectively, with 8 bases between them. Germline CDR1 is SGHDT and CDR2 is YYEEEE.

The chain employs TRBV7-2 and TRBJ1-4; D is unclear. Per germline, CDR1 SGHTA and CDR2 FQGNSA. The CDR3 consists of 16 residues. V was pared by 3 bases and J by 3 bases, with 14 bases between. CDR3 nucleotide sequence: TGTGCCAGCAGCTTTGGCCCGGCCGGCGCTAATGAAAAACTGTTTTTT. Translated, it gives CASSFGPAGANEKLFF.

This clonotype was seen ten or more times. J is TRBJ2-7 and V is TRBV2; TRBD2 agrees at 11 bases. Looked up from germline, CDR1 is SNHLY and CDR2 is FYNNEI. This CDR3 region has 13 residues. Trimming took 6 bases from V and 5 from J; bases not matched to a gene: 3. CDR3 coding DNA: TGTGCCAGCAGACTAGCGGGGGAAAACGAGCAGTACTTC. This gives the protein CASRLAGENEQYF.

This chain connects TRBV7-2 to TRBJ2-7; D is perhaps TRBD2 (5 bases). The CDR3 length is 16 residues. Germline V gene lookup returns CDR1 SGHTA and CDR2 FQGNSA. V lost 3 bases and J lost 0, with 15 bases in between. The CDR3 region is CASSFQSTGSSYEQYF. DNA of the CDR3: TGTGCCAGCAGCTTCCAATCGACTGGGAGCTCCTACGAGCAGTACTTC.

At least ten counts were recorded for this clonotype. The V gene is TRBV3-1, the J gene TRBJ1-1, with a possible D match to TRBD1 (5 bases). The CDR3 spans 15 residues. The V end was cut by 0 bases, the J end by 3 bases, with 11 bases between. CDR1 is LGHDT, CDR2 YNNKEL, per germline (reference sequence). This CDR3 reads CASSQDGDSYTEAFF. Here the CDR3 DNA reads TGTGCCAGCAGCCAAGATGGGGACTCTTACACTGAAGCTTTCTTT. Full variable domain (outside the CDR3, taken from reference TRBV3-1 and TRBJ1-1): DTAVSQTPKYLVTQMGNDKSIKCEQNLGHDTMYWYKQDSKKFLKIMFSYNNKELIINETVPNRFSPKSPDKAHLNLHINSLELGDSAVYFCASSQDGDSYTEAFFGQGTRLTVV.

This clonotype was seen ten or more times. The rearrangement uses TRBV6-1 and TRBJ2-5, with D possibly TRBD2 on 6 matching bases. Germline CDR1 is MNHNS and CDR2 is SASEGT. The CDR3 covers 14 residues. Trimming took 6 bases from V and 0 from J, leaving 11 bases between them. CDR3 in DNA: TGTGCCAGCAGGCTAGCGATGTACCAAGAGACCCAGTACTTC. As protein: CASRLAMYQETQYF.